The 24 T cell receptor beta chains below all came from one sample that was sequenced in a study of blood T cell repertoires in COVID-19 (dated by TCRdb to the early 2020s). Library prep was done by the immunoSEQ multiplex PCR assay. TCRdb's version of the immuneACCESS table is confined to in-frame rearrangements and falls short of the full clone set. An unresolved V gene accounts for under half of the shortfall where checked; the remainder is of unknown origin. The sample contains almost 400,000 clones, about 87% of them found a single time. The ten largest make up approximately 2.5% of the sample. Sequencing used peripheral blood. These receptors all stem from a woman aged 60-75 years with COVID-19, enrolled during active disease.

This chain joins TRBV5-6 and TRBJ2-2; TRBD2 agrees at 9 bases. CDR3 size: 16 residues. CDR1 and CDR2 (germline): SGHDT, YYEEEE. The J segment lost 8 bases and the V segment lost 1 base, leaving 9 bases of the junction unmatched. As DNA, the CDR3 is TGTGCCAGCAGCTTGCAGGGGACTAGCAGAGGAGGGGAGCTGTTTTTT. Protein product: CASSLQGTSRGGELFF. The whole variable domain, remainder taken from reference TRBV5-6 and TRBJ2-2, is DAGVTQSPTHLIKTRGQQVTLRCSPKSGHDTVSWYQQALGQGPQFIFQYYEEEERQRGNFPDRFSGHQFPNYSSELNVNALLLGDSALYLCASSLQGTSRGGELFFGEGSRLTVL.

The chain links TRBV3-1 (or the pseudogene TRBV3-2) to TRBJ1-6; tentative D call: TRBD1 (6 bases). This CDR3 has 17 residues. V was clipped by 0 bases and J by 4 bases, with 13 bases between them. Per the germline V gene, CDR1 is LGHDT and CDR2 is YNNKEL (reference sequence). CDR3 nucleotides: TGTGCCAGCAGCCAAGATGGGGGCAGGGCGTATAATTCACCCCTCCACTTT. The encoded protein is CASSQDGGRAYNSPLHF.

The V and J genes are TRBV4-2 and TRBJ2-5; 8 bases line up with TRBD1. The CDR3 length is 14 residues. J gave up 5 bases and V 10 bases, and 12 bases lay outside the gene matches. Germline assignment: CDR1 LGHNA and CDR2 YNFKEQ. The CDR3 reads CATSGQGNAETQYF. Here the CDR3 DNA reads TGTGCCACGAGCGGACAGGGTAACGCGGAGACCCAGTACTTC.

This clone was detected once. The V and J genes are TRBV30 and TRBJ2-7; 7 bases agree with TRBD1. The V gene end was trimmed by 6 bases and the J gene end by 4 bases; junction bases not matched to a gene: 12. Per the germline V gene, CDR1 is GTSNPN and CDR2 is SVGIG (reference sequence). This CDR3 spans 14 amino acids. Here the CDR3 DNA reads TGTGCCTGCGGTGCCGGGACAGTAGCTTACGAGCAGTACTTC. Translating gives CACGAGTVAYEQYF.

Of note for this clone: Distinct nucleotide sequences in the sample also encode this CDR3. The rearrangement uses TRBV18 and TRBJ1-1; D call uncertain. V was clipped by 3 bases and J by 2 bases, with 4 bases between them. CDR1 is KGHSH and CDR2 is LQKENI in the germline V gene. This CDR3 has 12 amino acids. In DNA form, the CDR3 reads TGTGCCAGCTCACCTACAAACACTGAAGCTTTCTTT. This translates into CASSPTNTEAFF.

The rearrangement uses TRBV29-1 and TRBJ2-3; possibly TRBD1 for D (7 bases). The CDR3 is made up of 13 amino acids. Germline V CDR1 and CDR2: SQVTM, ANQGSEA. CDR3 residues: CSGGGLGTDTQYF. In DNA form, the CDR3 reads TGCAGTGGAGGGGGCCTGGGCACAGATACGCAGTATTTT.

The chain carries TRBV5-1 and TRBJ2-7; TRBD1 aligns across 8 bases. This CDR3 comprises 14 residues. Germline V gene sequence: CDR1 SGHRS, CDR2 YFSETQ. After removal of 3 bases from V and 5 bases from J, the junction contained 7 bases not matched to a gene. As DNA, the CDR3 is TGCGCCAGCAGCTGGAGGACAGGGCGCGACGAGCAGTACTTC. Translated, it gives CASSWRTGRDEQYF.

V usage is TRBV9 and J usage is TRBJ1-2, with D possibly being TRBD1 (5 bases). Per the germline V gene, CDR1 is SGDLS and CDR2 is YYNGEE. This CDR3 contains 15 residues. V was trimmed by 0 bases and J by 7 bases, leaving 16 bases between them. Here the CDR3 reads CASSVVPGQGGGYTF. CDR3 sequence (DNA): TGTGCCAGCAGCGTAGTCCCTGGGCAGGGAGGTGGCTACACCTTC.

This clone occurred once. The J gene is TRBJ2-3, the V gene TRBV6-6, with D possibly matching TRBD1 (5 bases). CDR1 is MNHNY and CDR2 is SVGAGI in the germline V gene (reference sequence). The CDR3 length is 14 residues. Trimming stripped 6 bases from V and 2 bases from J, with 12 bases between. CDR3 region: CASRPQGITDTQYF. CDR3 DNA: TGTGCCAGCAGACCGCAGGGCATCACAGATACGCAGTATTTT.

The chain recombines TRBV5-1 with TRBJ1-4; D is ambiguous. Trimming stripped 0 bases from V and 5 bases from J, with 14 bases between. CDR3 length: 16 amino acids. Germline assignment: CDR1 SGHRS and CDR2 YFSETQ. CDR3 residues: CASSLAARAGNEKLFF. The DNA for the CDR3 is TGCGCCAGCAGCTTGGCTGCGCGGGCGGGGAATGAAAAACTGTTTTTT.

The rearrangement uses TRBV3-1 (or the pseudogene TRBV3-2) and TRBJ1-1, with TRBD1 identical over 9 bases. The CDR3 covers 14 residues. The trim removed 4 bases at V and 11 bases at J, leaving 11 bases unmatched. In germline, CDR1 is LGHDT, CDR2 YNNKEL (reference sequence). CDR3 protein: CASSPTGGVGRAFF. DNA of the CDR3: TGTGCCAGCAGCCCTACAGGGGGCGTAGGTAGGGCTTTCTTT.

This clone was observed a few times. The DNA for the CDR3 is TGTGCCAGCAGTCGACAGAATTCACCCCTCCACTTT. Translated: CASSRQNSPLHF. J is TRBJ1-6 and V is TRBV2; TRBD1 is a possible D gene (5 bases). V was shortened by 5 bases and J by 7 bases, with 6 bases between the two germline ends. The CDR3 is 12 residues long. Germline V gene sequence: CDR1 SNHLY, CDR2 FYNNEI.

V is TRBV2 and J is TRBJ1-2; the D gene is possibly TRBD1 (5 bases). Between the trimmed V and J ends, which lost 6 bases and 5 bases, there was a span of 10 bases. Germline CDR1 SNHLY, CDR2 FYNNEI. The CDR3 extends over 12 amino acids. CDR3 nucleotides: TGTGCCAGCAGACCGGGGGAATATGGCTACACCTTC. Translated: CASRPGEYGYTF.

The gene calls are TRBV19 and TRBJ1-2; D gene uncertain. The V gene's germline CDR1 is LNHDA and CDR2 SQIVND (reference sequence). Between the trimmed V and J ends, which lost 6 bases and 8 bases, there was a span of 25 bases. This CDR3 has 16 residues. The CDR3 sequence is CASRSLAGLRFLGYTF. The CDR3 DNA follows: TGTGCCAGTAGATCCCTCGCCGGGTTGAGGTTCCTAGGCTACACCTTC.

This chain connects TRBV9 to TRBJ1-2; 7 positions match TRBD1. V shed 0 bases, J shed 5 bases, and the junction held 4 bases outside the gene matches. Germline CDR1 SGDLS, CDR2 YYNGEE. The CDR3 is 14 amino acids. The CDR3 sequence: CASSVEGGWYGYTF. The CDR3 DNA reads as TGTGCCAGCAGCGTAGAAGGGGGCTGGTATGGCTACACCTTC.

The gene calls are TRBV12-3 or TRBV12-4 and TRBJ1-2; D is unclear. V was trimmed by 8 bases and J by 2 bases, leaving 6 bases between them. CDR3 size: 11 residues. The CDR3 loop is CASFSNYGYTF. Here the CDR3 DNA reads TGTGCCAGCTTCTCGAACTATGGCTACACCTTC.

V is TRBV6-6 and J is TRBJ1-4; the D gene is possibly TRBD1 (6 bases). The CDR3 is 14 amino acids. Trimming stripped 6 bases from V and 5 bases from J, with 13 bases between. The germline V gene has CDR1 MNHNY and CDR2 SVGAGI (reference sequence). In DNA, the CDR3 is TGTGCCAGCAGCGGGGGGGCCGAGAATGAAAAACTGTTTTTT. It is translated as CASSGGAENEKLFF.

The chain uses TRBV18 and TRBJ2-5, with D hard to call. This CDR3 has 14 amino acids. From germline, CDR1 is KGHSH and CDR2 LQKENI. Trimming pared 2 bases from V and 2 bases from J, leaving 9 bases between. The CDR3 sequence is CASSPVLDQETQYF. The CDR3 DNA sequence: TGTGCCAGCTCACCAGTTCTAGATCAAGAGACCCAGTACTTC.

The chain employs TRBV3-1 (or the pseudogene TRBV3-2) and TRBJ1-6; 7 nucleotides match TRBD1. CDR3 size: 16 residues. V lost 3 bases, J lost 6 bases, and 8 bases stayed unmatched. Germline V gene sequence: CDR1 LGHDT, CDR2 YNNKEL (reference sequence). In DNA form, the CDR3 reads TGTGCCAGCAGCCATTGGGGACAGTCGGTTAATTCACCCCTCCACTTT. Amino acids: CASSHWGQSVNSPLHF.

V usage is TRBV9 and J usage is TRBJ1-2, with 9 bases matching TRBD1. In germline, CDR1 is SGDLS, CDR2 YYNGEE. Trimming cost V 4 bases and J 4 bases; bases outside gene matches: 5. CDR3 length equals 14 residues. CDR3 in DNA: TGTGCCAGCAGCACGGGGACAGGGACCTATGGCTACACCTTC. Its protein product is CASSTGTGTYGYTF.

V is TRBV7-7 and J is TRBJ2-5, with 9 bases matching TRBD2. Looked up from germline, CDR1 is SSHAT and CDR2 is FNYEAQ (reference sequence). This CDR3 has 16 amino acids. V lost 5 bases and J lost 0; bases outside the gene matches: 7. CDR3 amino acids: CASSNGGGAYQETQYF. In nucleotides, the CDR3 is TGTGCCAGCAGCAATGGCGGGGGGGCCTACCAAGAGACCCAGTACTTC.

The J gene is TRBJ2-5, the V gene TRBV7-3, with D possibly TRBD2 on 7 matching bases. Trimming cost V 0 bases and J 5 bases, with 10 bases left between them. Germline loops: CDR1 SGHTA, CDR2 FQGTGA. The CDR3 covers 14 residues. Here the CDR3 reads CASSLTGGPETQYF. The CDR3 DNA reads as TGTGCCAGCAGCTTAACGGGGGGGCCCGAGACCCAGTACTTC.

The chain joins TRBV11-2 to TRBJ2-5; D perhaps matches TRBD2 (7 bases). Trimming cost V 5 bases and J 4 bases, with 23 bases left between them. CDR1 SGHAT and CDR2 FQNNGV come from the germline V gene. This CDR3 is 17 amino acids long. Here the CDR3 reads CASSGELGGAMRETQYF. CDR3 sequence (DNA): TGTGCCAGCAGCGGTGAATTAGGGGGGGCCATGCGAGAGACCCAGTACTTC.

A few counts support this clone. V gene TRBV5-1 combines with J gene TRBJ1-2, with 9 nucleotides matching TRBD1. CDR1 is SGHRS and CDR2 is YFSETQ in the germline V gene. Trimming cost V 0 bases and J 14 bases; bases outside gene matches: 14. The CDR3 spans 15 residues. The CDR3 is CASSLGTGGGPDRTF. The CDR3 coding sequence is TGCGCCAGCAGCTTGGGAACAGGGGGCGGCCCTGATAGAACCTTC.